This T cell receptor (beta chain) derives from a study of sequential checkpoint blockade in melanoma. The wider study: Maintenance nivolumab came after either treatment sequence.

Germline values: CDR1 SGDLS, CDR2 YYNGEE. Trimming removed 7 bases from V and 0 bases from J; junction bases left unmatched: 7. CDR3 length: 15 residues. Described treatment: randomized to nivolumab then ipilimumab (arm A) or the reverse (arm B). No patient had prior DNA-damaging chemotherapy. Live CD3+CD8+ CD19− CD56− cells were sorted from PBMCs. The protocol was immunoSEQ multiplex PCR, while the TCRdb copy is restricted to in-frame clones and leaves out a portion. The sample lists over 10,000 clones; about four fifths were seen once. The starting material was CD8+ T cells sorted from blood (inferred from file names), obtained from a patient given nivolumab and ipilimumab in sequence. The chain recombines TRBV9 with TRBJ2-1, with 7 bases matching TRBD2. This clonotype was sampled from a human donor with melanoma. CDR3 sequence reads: CASGLSGISYNEQFF. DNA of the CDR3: TGTGCCAGCGGATTAAGCGGGATCTCCTACAATGAGCAGTTCTTC.